This T cell receptor (beta chain) was recorded in a study of blood T cell repertoires in COVID-19 (dated by TCRdb to about 2020). Context from the whole study: Collaborator samples came from the United States, Italy and Spain and covered acute and convalescent phases of COVID-19. Nearly every sample came with metadata listing a de-identified subject ID, COVID-19 status, age in years and sex. The prospective study material was composed of cDNA or gDNA derived from T cells, B-cell-depleted T cells, or PBMCs. Subjects who had been exposed to COVID-19, were actively infected with it, or had recovered from it provided the deeply sampled blood TCRbeta repertoires that made up the dataset. Samples came from the ongoing ImmuneRACE study (first 160 participants) plus 1,254 subjects from 6 global collaborators. The repertoires were released in a freely available public database intended as a resource for research on the immune response to SARS-CoV-2. Where HLA class I and class II types were available, the types were taken from metadata supplied by the sample provider, not from assay-based typing.

The immunoSEQ Assay, a bias-controlled multiplex PCR, was used to amplify TCRbeta CDR3 regions from genomic DNA. The original methods were these. Within the assay, amplification of reference gene primers was used to estimate how many nucleated cells each sample contained. Sequence reads were collapsed and filtered to measure the absolute abundance of every unique TCRbeta CDR3 rearrangement. For each sample, productive Simpson clonality was calculated as the square root of Simpson's diversity index across productive rearrangements. The table was pulled from immuneACCESS by TCRdb, which kept in-frame rearrangements only. Such tables lose some clones; where checked, under half of the loss comes from unresolved V genes, and the rest has no known cause. Clonal size and the V and J genes are those of that table, whereas D and trimming came from the DNA. In all, the sample holds 150,000 or so clones, and about 86% of those were seen once. Together, the top ten hold around 3% of the sample.

Reading from cysteine to phenylalanine, the CDR3 counts 18 amino acids. The only DNA kept is the CDR3, 54 bases in frame from the first base. Reading the germline V gene gives CDR1 SGHDT and CDR2 YYEEEE. Trimming takes 0 bases off V and 2 bases off J; junction bases not matched to a gene: 8. Collaborating institutions collected whole blood in K2EDTA tubes following their own protocols. Collaborator samples were shipped for TCRbeta analysis as frozen whole blood, isolated PBMCs, or DNA extracted from either sample type. This clone was observed a handful of times. Its cognate antigen has yet to be identified. There are no base qualities to consult, and no much larger clone falls within one base. Results the study describes overall, beyond this receptor: The amount of clinical and demographic metadata varied by source and participant and was provided uncurated.

Sequencing was carried out using peripheral blood. This receptor was obtained from an elderly woman with acute or convalescent COVID-19. In this chain, TRBV5-6 is recombined with TRBJ2-5; 12 central nucleotides agree with TRBD2. At the DNA level, the sequence is TGTGCCAGCAGCTTGGAAGCGGGCGGACTAGCGGGGCAAGAGACCCAGTACTTC. The resulting protein is CASSLEAGGLAGQETQYF.